This T cell receptor (beta chain) derives from a study of Siglec-9 on CD8 T cells in melanoma. Worth noting for this clone: Its antigen is not known.

V lost 5 bases to trimming and J lost 3 bases, with 22 bases between them. The CDR3 has 18 amino acids. Germline V CDR1 and CDR2: SEHNR, FQNEAQ (reference sequence). Clones were sequenced by immunoSEQ multiplex PCR, and TCRdb holds only the in-frame ones, with some missing. The sample consists of around 29,000 clones, 75% to 85% of them appearing once. The study's findings and limits: An effector memory CD8+ subset marked by Siglec-9 reportedly appeared to gather in melanoma.

The V call is TRBV7-9, the J call TRBJ2-2; D assignment may be TRBD1 or TRBD2 (6 bases each). The clonotype originates from a human donor in good health. The sequenced sample was Siglec-9- CD8+ T cells sorted from blood. The CDR3 region has the DNA TGTGCCAGCAGCGTCAGGGACGGGGGCGAATTGGACACCGGGGAGCTGTTTTTT. Residues: CASSVRDGGELDTGELFF.